This entry describes one T cell receptor (beta chain). Repertoires were generated with immunoSEQ multiplex PCR, while TCRdb's copy carries only in-frame clones and drops some. The sample comprises around 170,000 clones, 84% of which are singletons, and about 12% rests with the top ten. This sample was included in a study of blood T cell repertoires in COVID-19. CDR3 size: 15 residues. Trimming cost V 4 bases and J 3 bases; bases outside gene matches: 5. Germline lookup yields CDR1 ENHRY and CDR2 SYGVKD. The J gene is TRBJ1-5, the V gene TRBV10-3, with 8 bases aligning to TRBD1. What was sequenced was PBMCs or T cells enriched from blood (not recorded which). The sequence derives from a man aged 50 or older who had recovered from COVID-19. Here the CDR3 reads CAISADRGSNQPQHF. CDR3 coding DNA: TGTGCCATCAGTGCCGACAGGGGTTCCAATCAGCCCCAGCATTTT.